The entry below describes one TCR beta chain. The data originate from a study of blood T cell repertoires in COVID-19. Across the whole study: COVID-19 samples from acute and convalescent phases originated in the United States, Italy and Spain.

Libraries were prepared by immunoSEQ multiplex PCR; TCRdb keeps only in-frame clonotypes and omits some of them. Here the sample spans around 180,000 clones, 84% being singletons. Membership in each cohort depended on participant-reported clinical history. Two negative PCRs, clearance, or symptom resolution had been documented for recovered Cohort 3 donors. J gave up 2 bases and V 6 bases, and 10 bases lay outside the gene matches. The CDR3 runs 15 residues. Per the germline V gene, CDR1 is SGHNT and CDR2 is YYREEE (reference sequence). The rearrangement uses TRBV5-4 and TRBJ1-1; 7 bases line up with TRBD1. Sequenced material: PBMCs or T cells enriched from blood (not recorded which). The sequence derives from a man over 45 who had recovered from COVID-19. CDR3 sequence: CASTTAGGSNTEAFF. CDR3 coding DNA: TGTGCCAGCACCACGGCAGGGGGGTCTAACACTGAAGCTTTCTTT.